The clone carrying this T cell receptor (beta chain) was recorded a few times. Its antigen is undetermined. Mouse gene names and germline throughout. The observed sequence ends 4 residues before the CDR3 terminus, with the missing tail filled in from the germline J gene. Cells from pooled cutaneous lymph nodes were sorted by CD4, CD8alpha, NKG2D, NKG2ACE and other markers. Extraction of RNA preceded its reverse transcription into cDNA, which served as the sequencing template. Data came from immunoSEQ multiplex PCR; TCRdb stores just in-frame clones and leaves some out. The sample was found to contain 200,000 to 300,000 clones, and every one recurs. This sample stems from a study of CD8+ T cells in alopecia areata. At the level of the study: Those receiving the skin were 7-10-week-old female C3H/HeJ mice, whose grafts came from 6-12-month-old C3H/HeJ donors with spontaneous alopecia. Study-wide findings and caveats: TCR sharing was clearer in mice than between patients, perhaps partly owing to patient HLA diversity. Clonality was higher in lesional than normal scalp, especially in alopecia totalis/universalis. Scalp sequencing also captures normal skin's resident alphabeta T cells.

Trimming took 4 bases from V and 0 from J; bases not matched to a gene: 4. CDR1 and CDR2 (germline): LGHNA, YNLKQL (reference sequence). The CDR3 has 16 amino acids. The receptor's source is a C3H/HeJ mouse with alopecia areata. Strain haplotype (MHC): H2-k. Sample: CD4+ T cells sorted from a lymph node. The rearrangement joins TRBV5 to TRBJ2-5; the match to TRBD2 covers 10 bases. This chain's CDR3 is CASSRRGLGNQDTQYF. The part of the CDR3 DNA that was read is TGTGCCAGCAGCCGAAGGGGACTGGGGAACCAAGAC.